Below, 30 T cell receptor beta chains from the same sample are listed, as sequenced in a study of control samples from healthy donors and cancer patients. Sequencing used immunoSEQ multiplex PCR; TCRdb keeps in-frame clones, though not all of them. The sample carries around 150,000 clones, over 90% recorded once. Sequencing input: blood. The origin of the receptors is a woman in her twenties or thirties in good health.

The chain recombines TRBV5-1 with TRBJ1-6; 9 bases match TRBD1. This CDR3 contains 14 residues. CDR1 is SGHRS, CDR2 YFSETQ, per germline. With 4 bases clipped from V and 10 bases from J, the junction kept 6 bases outside the gene matches. The CDR3 sequence is CASSGGQGSSPLHF. The CDR3 DNA follows: TGCGCCAGCAGCGGGGGACAGGGATCCTCACCCCTCCACTTT.

This sequence joins TRBV7-9 and TRBJ1-1; D call uncertain. The CDR3 sequence is 15 residues long. CDR1 is SEHNR and CDR2 is FQNEAQ in the germline V gene (reference sequence). Trimming pared 6 bases from V and 3 bases from J, leaving 17 bases between. In DNA form, the CDR3 reads TGTGCCAGCAGTAAAGGAGTCCGGGCATACACTGAAGCTTTCTTT. Amino acids: CASSKGVRAYTEAFF.

In its sample, this clone was seen once. The genes are TRBV18 and TRBJ1-1, with 9 bases lining up with TRBD1. Germline lookup yields CDR1 KGHSH and CDR2 LQKENI. After removal of 4 bases from V and 0 bases from J, the junction contained 9 bases not matched to a gene. The CDR3 loop spans 17 amino acids. CDR3 in amino acids: CASSLTMTGGLNTEAFF. Here the CDR3 DNA reads TGTGCCAGCTCACTTACCATGACAGGGGGTTTGAACACTGAAGCTTTCTTT.

The chain has TRBV18 and TRBJ1-1, with D unclear. Looked up from germline, CDR1 is KGHSH and CDR2 is LQKENI. There are 13 residues in the CDR3. V was cut by 6 bases and J by 1 base, with 9 bases left in between. The CDR3, as DNA: TGTGCCAGCTCCCAAGGCAGGAACACTGAAGCTTTCTTT. This gives the protein CASSQGRNTEAFF.

In its sample, this clone was seen once. The chain employs TRBV9 and TRBJ2-3; 13 bases are shared with TRBD2. Germline V CDR1 and CDR2: SGDLS, YYNGEE. Losses at the gene ends were 5 bases for V and 2 bases for J; bases not matched to a gene: 5. The length of the CDR3 is 16 residues. The CDR3 DNA follows: TGTGCCAGCAGTGAGGGACTAGCGGGGCCCACAGATACGCAGTATTTT. Protein sequence: CASSEGLAGPTDTQYF.

V is TRBV11-2 and J is TRBJ1-6; 9 nucleotides match TRBD1. J gave up 7 bases and V 5 bases, and 6 bases lay outside the gene matches. The length of the CDR3 is 15 residues. Looked up from germline, CDR1 is SGHAT and CDR2 is FQNNGV. The CDR3 reads CASSPGGTGNSPLHF. In DNA, the CDR3 is TGTGCCAGCAGCCCCGGCGGGACAGGGAATTCACCCCTCCACTTT. Using reference TRBV11-2 and TRBJ1-6 for the parts outside the CDR3, the full variable domain is EAGVAQSPRYKIIEKRQSVAFWCNPISGHATLYWYQQILGQGPKLLIQFQNNGVVDDSQLPKDRFSAERLKGVDSTLKIQPAKLEDSAVYLCASSPGGTGNSPLHFGNGTRLTVT.

V gene TRBV4-1 combines with J gene TRBJ1-2, with D hard to call. The V gene's germline CDR1 is MGHRA and CDR2 YSYEKL. There are 15 residues in the CDR3. The germline V and J ends were trimmed by 1 base and 7 bases, with 16 bases remaining between them. CDR3 nucleotide sequence: TGCGCCAGCAGCCAAGGTCCTATTAGCTTCTTTGGCTACACCTTC. Its translation: CASSQGPISFFGYTF.

The chain uses TRBV6-2 or TRBV6-3 and TRBJ1-5; 8 nucleotides match TRBD1. The CDR3 runs to 13 residues. The germline V gene encodes CDR1 MNHEY and CDR2 SVGEGT. The junction had 4 bases not matched to a gene; V was cut back by 6 bases and J by 6 bases. CDR3 amino acids: CASSLDRVQPQHF. The CDR3 nucleotides read TGTGCCAGCAGCTTGGACAGGGTTCAGCCCCAGCATTTT.

The chain uses TRBV15 and TRBJ2-5, with D uncertain. The CDR3 has 16 amino acids. V dropped 1 base and J dropped 2 bases, with 14 bases sitting between them. Looked up from germline, CDR1 is LNHNV and CDR2 is YYDKDF (reference sequence). CDR3 coding DNA: TGTGCCACCAGCAGAGTCGCGGTTCGAATACAAGAGACCCAGTACTTC. Translation gives CATSRVAVRIQETQYF.

This chain links TRBV7-2 with TRBJ2-3, with 7 nucleotides matching TRBD1. The CDR3 has 13 residues. In germline, CDR1 is SGHTA, CDR2 FQGNSA. The junction had 4 bases not matched to a gene; V was cut back by 6 bases and J by 4 bases. CDR3 loop: CASSSQGADTQYF. CDR3 sequence (DNA): TGTGCCAGCAGTTCCCAGGGGGCAGATACGCAGTATTTT. The whole variable domain, remainder taken from reference TRBV7-2 and TRBJ2-3, is GAGVSQSPSNKVTEKGKDVELRCDPISGHTALYWYRQSLGQGLEFLIYFQGNSAPDKSGLPSDRFSAERTGGSVSTLTIQRTQQEDSAVYLCASSSQGADTQYFGPGTRLTVL.

CDR3 DNA: TGTGCCATCAGGGGGACAGTGAACACCGGGGAGCTGTTTTTT. Amino acids: CAIRGTVNTGELFF. The chain links TRBV10-3 to TRBJ2-2; 7 nucleotides agree with TRBD1. The germline CDR1 and CDR2 sequences are ENHRY and SYGVKD. The CDR3 has 14 residues. Germline trimming cut 6 bases from V and 1 base from J; bases unmatched to any gene: 2.

The CDR3 sequence is CASSEGTGDTEAFF. CDR3 in DNA: TGTGCCAGCAGTGAGGGCACAGGGGACACTGAAGCTTTCTTT. The J gene is TRBJ1-1, the V gene TRBV6-1; 7 bases map to TRBD1. The length of the CDR3 is 14 residues. V lost 3 bases, J lost 3 bases, and 4 bases stayed unmatched. Germline CDR1 is MNHNS and CDR2 is SASEGT.

With respect to this clone: The same CDR3 is also encoded by other DNA sequences in this sample. The genes are TRBV27 and TRBJ2-2; D unclear. The CDR3 covers 12 residues. Trimming stripped 2 bases from V and 5 bases from J, with 3 bases between. Germline V CDR1 and CDR2: MNHEY, SMNVEV (reference sequence). The CDR3 is CASSLGTGELFF. CDR3 DNA: TGTGCCAGCAGTTTAGGAACCGGGGAGCTGTTTTTT.

The genes are TRBV29-1 and TRBJ1-2; D might be TRBD1 (6 bases). Germline V gene lookup returns CDR1 SQVTM and CDR2 ANQGSEA. This CDR3 is built from 13 residues. The V end was cut by 7 bases, the J end by 0 bases, with 12 bases between. The chain's CDR3 is CSATGASNYGYTF. CDR3 DNA sequence: TGCAGCGCGACAGGCGCTTCTAACTATGGCTACACCTTC. The full variable domain, with the rest looked up from reference TRBV29-1 and TRBJ1-2, is SAVISQKPSRDICQRGTSLTIQCQVDSQVTMMFWYRQQPGQSLTLIATANQGSEATYESGFVIDKFPISRPNLTFSTLTVSNMSPEDSSIYLCSATGASNYGYTFGSGTRLTVV.

The V and J genes are TRBV10-3 and TRBJ1-3, with D possibly being TRBD1 (6 bases). Per the germline V gene, CDR1 is ENHRY and CDR2 is SYGVKD. The CDR3 loop spans 16 amino acids. With 6 bases removed from V and 4 bases from J, the gap between germline ends came to 19 bases. The CDR3 protein is CAISPQLGHGGNTIYF. The CDR3 nucleotides are TGTGCCATCAGCCCCCAACTGGGACATGGGGGAAACACCATATATTTT.

The chain carries TRBV5-1 and TRBJ1-3; D not certain. CDR3 length: 14 amino acids. Germline CDR1 reads SGHRS; CDR2 reads YFSETQ. Trimming removed 0 bases from V and 3 bases from J, with 7 bases in between. CDR3 in DNA: TGCGCCAGCAGCTTGGGTTCTGGTGGAAACACCATATATTTT. Protein: CASSLGSGGNTIYF. The whole variable domain, filled in from reference TRBV5-1 and TRBJ1-3, reads KAGVTQTPRYLIKTRGQQVTLSCSPISGHRSVSWYQQTPGQGLQFLFEYFSETQRNKGNFPGRFSGRQFSNSRSEMNVSTLELGDSALYLCASSLGSGGNTIYFGEGSWLTVV.

The chain joins TRBV3-1 (or the pseudogene TRBV3-2) to TRBJ1-5; 7 bases align to TRBD1. The junction had 4 bases not matched to a gene; V was cut back by 5 bases and J by 0 bases. The CDR3 extends over 15 amino acids. Germline values: CDR1 LGHDT, CDR2 YNNKEL (reference sequence). CDR3 protein: CASSSGTVSNQPQHF. DNA of the CDR3: TGTGCCAGCAGCTCCGGGACAGTTAGCAATCAGCCCCAGCATTTT.

This chain connects TRBV24-1 to TRBJ2-1; D is perhaps TRBD2 (5 bases). The CDR3 has 15 residues. Germline lookup yields CDR1 KGHDR and CDR2 SFDVKD. Between the trimmed V and J ends, which lost 3 bases and 5 bases, there was a span of 13 bases. CDR3 DNA: TGTGCCACCAGTGATACCGGGGTAGCGAACAATGAGCAGTTCTTC. Translation gives CATSDTGVANNEQFF.

This chain connects TRBV6-5 to TRBJ1-4; D is undetermined. The CDR3 has 16 residues. V was clipped by 0 bases and J by 3 bases, with 11 bases between them. Germline V CDR1 and CDR2: MNHEY, SVGAGI. CDR3 in amino acids: CASSYSRAAANEKLFF. In nucleotides, the CDR3 is TGTGCCAGCAGTTACTCTAGGGCGGCGGCTAATGAAAAACTGTTTTTT.

This rearrangement joins TRBV9 to TRBJ2-1; 7 bases agree with TRBD2. The CDR3 runs to 17 residues. Germline-derived CDR1 and CDR2 are SGDLS and YYNGEE. Trimming at V came to 3 bases and at J to 0 bases, leaving 9 bases not matched to a gene. CDR3 loop: CASSGGGRASSYNEQFF. CDR3 sequence (DNA): TGTGCCAGCAGCGGAGGAGGGAGGGCGAGCTCCTACAATGAGCAGTTCTTC.

This rearrangement joins TRBV28 to TRBJ1-2; TRBD1 matches 7 bases. With 8 bases clipped from V and 5 bases from J, the junction kept 8 bases outside the gene matches. Germline CDR1 reads MDHEN; CDR2 reads SYDVKM. There are 13 residues in the CDR3. CDR3 bases: TGTGCCAGCTTAGACAGGGTTGATTATGGCTACACCTTC. Residues: CASLDRVDYGYTF.

The chain recombines TRBV19 with TRBJ2-1, with 7 bases aligning to TRBD2. J lost 0 bases, V lost 5 bases, and 7 bases had no gene match. The CDR3 is 16 amino acids. Germline assignment: CDR1 LNHDA and CDR2 SQIVND (reference sequence). CDR3 sequence (DNA): TGTGCCAGTAGTTTGTTACTAGCGTCCTCCTACAATGAGCAGTTCTTC. This sequence encodes CASSLLLASSYNEQFF.

The chain employs TRBV5-8 and TRBJ1-1, with 8 nucleotides matching TRBD1. V lost 0 bases and J lost 11; bases outside the gene matches: 6. The CDR3 runs 13 residues. Germline loops: CDR1 SGHTS, CDR2 YDEGEE. The CDR3 DNA sequence: TGTGCCAGCAGCTTGGGTAGGCAGGGGGCGGCTTTCTTT. This gives the protein CASSLGRQGAAFF.

This sequence joins TRBV5-4 and TRBJ2-7, with D tentatively TRBD1 (5 bases). CDR3 size: 13 residues. Trimming took off 2 bases at V and 0 bases at J, with 6 bases between the two ends. Per germline, CDR1 SGHNT and CDR2 YYREEE (reference sequence). The CDR3 sequence: CASSFQGSYEQYF. The CDR3 region has the DNA TGTGCCAGCAGCTTCCAGGGCTCCTACGAGCAGTACTTC.

V and J are TRBV24-1 and TRBJ1-2; D uncertain. Germline V CDR1 and CDR2: KGHDR, SFDVKD. The CDR3 is made up of 14 amino acids. Trimming cost V 5 bases and J 0 bases, with 9 bases left between them. The CDR3 DNA sequence: TGTGCCACCAGTGGAGCTACCACTAACTATGGCTACACCTTC. Its protein is CATSGATTNYGYTF.

This chain links TRBV15 with TRBJ2-1; the match to TRBD2 covers 7 bases. The germline CDR1 and CDR2 sequences are LNHNV and YYDKDF (reference sequence). V lost 3 bases to trimming and J lost 5 bases; unmatched junction nucleotides: 10. CDR3 length: 16 residues. This CDR3 reads CATSRDYGRGDNEQFF. In DNA form, the CDR3 reads TGTGCCACCAGCAGGGACTATGGACGGGGGGACAATGAGCAGTTCTTC.

This chain links TRBV11-2 with TRBJ2-2; D may match TRBD1 or TRBD2 (5 bases each). The V end lost 3 bases, the J end lost 6 bases, and 5 bases lay between the germline ends. The CDR3 runs to 12 residues. Per the germline V gene, CDR1 is SGHAT and CDR2 is FQNNGV. This CDR3 is CASSLGAGELFF. CDR3 nucleotides: TGTGCCAGCAGCTTGGGGGCCGGGGAGCTGTTTTTT.

V is TRBV28 and J is TRBJ1-2, with D possibly TRBD1 on 6 matching bases. The V and J ends lost 6 bases and 3 bases respectively, with 14 bases between them. This CDR3 spans 14 amino acids. In germline, CDR1 is MDHEN, CDR2 SYDVKM. The CDR3 DNA follows: TGTGCCAGCAGCTTGGCAGGGGAAGACTATGGCTACACCTTC. It codes for CASSLAGEDYGYTF.

The rearrangement joins TRBV13 to TRBJ2-7, with a possible D match to TRBD1 (6 bases). CDR3 length: 14 amino acids. The V gene's germline CDR1 is PRHDT and CDR2 FYEKMQ (reference sequence). Trimming pared 4 bases from V and 3 bases from J, leaving 13 bases between. CDR3 bases: TGTGCCAGCAGCTCCGACAGGAGACTCTACGAGCAGTACTTC. Protein sequence: CASSSDRRLYEQYF. The complete variable domain, with remaining parts taken from reference TRBV13 and TRBJ2-7, reads AAGVIQSPRHLIKEKRETATLKCYPIPRHDTVYWYQQGPGQDPQFLISFYEKMQSDKGSIPDRFSAQQFSDYHSELNMSSLELGDSALYFCASSSDRRLYEQYFGPGTRLTVT.

This chain joins TRBV11-2 and TRBJ2-3; 8 bases agree with TRBD2. With V trimmed by 5 bases and J by 10 bases, 17 bases remained unmatched. The CDR3 is 16 amino acids. Germline V CDR1 and CDR2: SGHAT, FQNNGV. The CDR3 bases are TGTGCCAGCAGCCCCGTCCGGGGGGGCTTCAGACTTGCGCAGTATTTT. Its translation: CASSPVRGGFRLAQYF.